This T cell receptor beta chain was found in a study of cytomegalovirus exposure and HLA in healthy donors. From germline, CDR1 is MDHEN and CDR2 SYDVKM. The length of the CDR3 is 12 residues. To note about this clone: The germline gene is not matched at one end of the junction; a read error may be the cause.

Researchers ran the PCR with 60 Vbeta and 13 Jbeta primers. The table came from immunoSEQ multiplex PCR; TCRdb's copy has only in-frame clones and leaves some out. The table records some 160,000 clones, roughly four fifths of them present only once. This clonotype was sampled from a middle-aged man in good health and CMV-seronegative. The sequenced sample consisted of PBMCs. The genes are TRBV28 and TRBJ2-2; 9 nucleotides line up with TRBD2. CDR3 in DNA: TGCGGATCTAGCGGGACTACCGGGGAGCTGTTTTTT. Translated: CGSSGTTGELFF.